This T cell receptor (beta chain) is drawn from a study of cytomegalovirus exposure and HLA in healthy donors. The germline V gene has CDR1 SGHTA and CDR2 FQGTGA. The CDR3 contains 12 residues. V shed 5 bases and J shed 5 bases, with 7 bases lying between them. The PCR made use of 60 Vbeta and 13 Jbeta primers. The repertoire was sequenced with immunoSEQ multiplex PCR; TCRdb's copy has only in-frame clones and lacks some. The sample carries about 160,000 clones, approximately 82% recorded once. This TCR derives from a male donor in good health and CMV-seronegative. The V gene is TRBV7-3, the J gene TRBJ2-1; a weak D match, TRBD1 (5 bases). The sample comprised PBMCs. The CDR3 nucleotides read TGTGCCAGCAGCGAACAGGACAATGAGCAGTTCTTC. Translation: CASSEQDNEQFF.